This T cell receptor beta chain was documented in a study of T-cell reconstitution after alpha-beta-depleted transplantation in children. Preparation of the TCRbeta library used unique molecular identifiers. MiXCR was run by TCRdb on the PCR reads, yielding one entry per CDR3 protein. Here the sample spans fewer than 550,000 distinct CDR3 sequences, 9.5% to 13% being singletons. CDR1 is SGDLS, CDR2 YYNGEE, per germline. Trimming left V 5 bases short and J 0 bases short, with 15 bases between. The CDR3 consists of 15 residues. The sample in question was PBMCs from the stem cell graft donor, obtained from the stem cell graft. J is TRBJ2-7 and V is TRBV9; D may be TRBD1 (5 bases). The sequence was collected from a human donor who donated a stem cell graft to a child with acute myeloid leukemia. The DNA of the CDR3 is TGTGCCAGCAGTGAAGGGGCCCGCCTCTCCTACGAGCAGTACTTC. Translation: CASSEGARLSYEQYF. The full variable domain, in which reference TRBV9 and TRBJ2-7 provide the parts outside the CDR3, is DSGVTQTPKHLITATGQRVTLRCSPRSGDLSVYWYQQSLDQGLQFLIQYYNGEERAKGNILERFSAQQFPDLHSELNLSSLELGDSALYFCASSEGARLSYEQYFGPGTRLTVT.